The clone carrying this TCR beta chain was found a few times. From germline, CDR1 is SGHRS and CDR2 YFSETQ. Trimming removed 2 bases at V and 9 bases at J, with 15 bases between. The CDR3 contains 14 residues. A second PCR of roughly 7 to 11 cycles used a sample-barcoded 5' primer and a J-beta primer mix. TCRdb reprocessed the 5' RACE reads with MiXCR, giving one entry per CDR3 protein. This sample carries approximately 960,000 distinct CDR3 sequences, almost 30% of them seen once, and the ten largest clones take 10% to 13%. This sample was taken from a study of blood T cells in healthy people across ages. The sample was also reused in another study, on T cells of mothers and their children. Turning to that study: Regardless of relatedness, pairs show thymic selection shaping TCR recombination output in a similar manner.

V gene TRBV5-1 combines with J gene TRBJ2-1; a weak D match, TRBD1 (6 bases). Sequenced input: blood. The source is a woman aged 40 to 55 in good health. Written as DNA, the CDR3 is TGCGCCAGCAGCTTCGGAGAGGGGGTGAGTGAGCAGTTCTTC. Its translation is CASSFGEGVSEQFF.